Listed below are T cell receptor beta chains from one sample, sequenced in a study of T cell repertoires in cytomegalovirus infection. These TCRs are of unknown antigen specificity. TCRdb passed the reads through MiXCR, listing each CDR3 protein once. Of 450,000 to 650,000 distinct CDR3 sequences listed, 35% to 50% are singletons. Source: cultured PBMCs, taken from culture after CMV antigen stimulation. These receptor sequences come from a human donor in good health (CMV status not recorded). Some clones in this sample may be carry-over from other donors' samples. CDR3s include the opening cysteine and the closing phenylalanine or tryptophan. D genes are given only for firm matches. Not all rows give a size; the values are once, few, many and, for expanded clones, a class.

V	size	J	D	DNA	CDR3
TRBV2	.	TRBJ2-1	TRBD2	TGTGCCAGCAGTGAGAGCGGGAGGGTATATTACAATGAGCAGTTCTTC	CASSESGRVYYNEQFF
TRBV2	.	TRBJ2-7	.	TGTGCCACCACGGGAGATCTCCGTTACGAGCAGTACTTC	CATTGDLRYEQYF
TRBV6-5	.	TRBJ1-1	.	TGTGCCAGCATTAAGAGGGCCGCAGTGGGGACCACTGAAGCTTTCTTT	CASIKRAAVGTTEAFF
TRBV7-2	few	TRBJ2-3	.	TGTGCCAGCACGAGGGTGAGCACAGATACGCAGTATTTT	CASTRVSTDTQYF
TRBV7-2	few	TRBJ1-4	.	TGTGCCAGCAGCTTAGCCCCCACAGGGCTTAATGAAAAACTGTTTTTT	CASSLAPTGLNEKLFF
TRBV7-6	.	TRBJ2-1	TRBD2	TGTGCCAGCAGCCCGACGGGGGGGACAACGAATGAGCAGTTCTTC	CASSPTGGTTNEQFF
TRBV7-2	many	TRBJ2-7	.	TGTGCCAGCAGCCCTTCCTTCGAAAGCTCCTACGAGCAGTACTTC	CASSPSFESSYEQYF
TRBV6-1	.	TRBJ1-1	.	TGTGCCAGTGCCGCGGAGGGGCGGTGGACTGAAGCTTTCTTT	CASAAEGRWTEAFF
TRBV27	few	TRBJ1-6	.	TGTGCCAGCAGCCCCTTGGCAGGGATTAATTCACCCCTCCACTTT	CASSPLAGINSPLHF
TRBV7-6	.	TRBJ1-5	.	TGTGCCAGCAGCACAGGGATTGGCAATCAGCCCCAGCATTTT	CASSTGIGNQPQHF
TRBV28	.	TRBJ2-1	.	TGTGCCAGCAGTTATCAGGGTGTGGTTGTTGCGGTCCACGACTACAATGAGCAGTTCTTC	CASSYQGVVVAVHDYNEQFF
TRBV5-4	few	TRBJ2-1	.	TGTGCCAGCAGCCGGGAGCTAGCCCCGTCCTACAATGAGCAGTTCTTC	CASSRELAPSYNEQFF
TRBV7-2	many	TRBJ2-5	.	TGTGCCAGCAGCTTAGGATCCGCAAGGCCAAAGACCCAGTACTTC	CASSLGSARPKTQYF
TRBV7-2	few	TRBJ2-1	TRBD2	TGTGCCAGCAGCCCTACTAGCGGAGTGTATGCTGAGCAGTTCTTC	CASSPTSGVYAEQFF
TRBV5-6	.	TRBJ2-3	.	TGTGCCAGCAGCTTCTTTGGGGGGGCCCCAGATACGCAGTATTTT	CASSFFGGAPDTQYF
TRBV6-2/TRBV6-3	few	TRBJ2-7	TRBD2	TGTGCCAGCAGTTACTTTAGCGGGAGAGAAGGGCGCTCCTACGAGCAGTACTTC	CASSYFSGREGRSYEQYF
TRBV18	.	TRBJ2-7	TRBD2	TGTGCCAGCTCACGTTCACTAGCGGATACAGCCTACGAGCAGTACTTC	CASSRSLADTAYEQYF
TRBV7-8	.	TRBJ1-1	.	TGTGCCAGCAGCTTGGGTGCTACCCCGGGGACTGAAGCTTTCTTT	CASSLGATPGTEAFF
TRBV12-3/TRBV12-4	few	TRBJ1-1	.	TGTGCCAGCAGTCGAACAGGGAGAACCTACACTGAAGCTTTCTTT	CASSRTGRTYTEAFF
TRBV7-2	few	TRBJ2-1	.	TGTGCCAGCAGTAATACCGCCTACAATGAGCAGTTCTTC	CASSNTAYNEQFF
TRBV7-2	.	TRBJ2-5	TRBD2	TGTGCCAGCAGCTCCCGAAGCGGGGAGTTCCAAGAGACCCAGTACTTC	CASSSRSGEFQETQYF
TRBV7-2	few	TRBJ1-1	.	TGTGCCAGCAGCACTGGATACGTCTCTTGGGGCACTGAAGCTTTCTTT	CASSTGYVSWGTEAFF
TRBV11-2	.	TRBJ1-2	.	TGTGCCAGCAGTTCAGGACCGGCGTCTTATGGCTACACCTTC	CASSSGPASYGYTF
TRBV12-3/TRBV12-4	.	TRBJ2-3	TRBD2	TGTGCCAGCAGCCCAGGGACTAGCGGGGGGCCTTCTATTCGCACAGATACGCAGTATTTT	CASSPGTSGGPSIRTDTQYF
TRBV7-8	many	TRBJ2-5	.	TGTGCCAGCAGCTTTGGACTCGGAGAGACCCAGTACTTC	CASSFGLGETQYF
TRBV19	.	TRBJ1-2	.	TGTGCCAGTAGTCACCTGGCCGGGACACCGGTGAGGGGCTACACCTTC	CASSHLAGTPVRGYTF
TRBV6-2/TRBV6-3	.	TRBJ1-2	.	TGTGCCAGCAGTTACGCACGAGCGCGCTACACCTTC	CASSYARARYTF
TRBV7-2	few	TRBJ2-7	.	TGTGCCAGCAGCTTAGTGGCCGGGGTCTCCTACGAGCAGTACTTC	CASSLVAGVSYEQYF
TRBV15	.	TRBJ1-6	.	TGTGCCACCAGCGGGAGATCATCACCCCTCCACTTT	CATSGRSSPLHF
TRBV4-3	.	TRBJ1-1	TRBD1	TGCGCCAGCAGCCGACAGGGTGCGGGGGACACTGAAGCTTTCTTT	CASSRQGAGDTEAFF
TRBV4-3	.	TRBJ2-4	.	TGCGCCAGCAGCCAAGAGGGGGCGGGGGCCAAAAACATTCAGTACTTC	CASSQEGAGAKNIQYF
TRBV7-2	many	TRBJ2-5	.	TGTGCCAGCAGCAGAAACCAAGAGACCCAGTACTTC	CASSRNQETQYF
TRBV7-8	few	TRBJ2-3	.	TGTGCCAGCTCCCAGTCTAGCAGCACAGATACGCAGTATTTT	CASSQSSSTDTQYF
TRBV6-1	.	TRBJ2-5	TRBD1	TGTGCCAGCAACCTCTCCGACAGGGTCTGGGAGACCCAGTACTTC	CASNLSDRVWETQYF
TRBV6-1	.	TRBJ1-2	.	TGTGCCAGCAGTGATTCGGGGGAGAACTATGGCTACACCTTC	CASSDSGENYGYTF
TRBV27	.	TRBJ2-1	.	TGTGCCAGCGCCAGGGGCGGTCTGAATGAGCAGTTCTTC	CASARGGLNEQFF
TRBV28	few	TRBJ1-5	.	TGTGCCAGCAGTTGGGGGCCGTATAGCAATCAGCCCCAGCATTTT	CASSWGPYSNQPQHF
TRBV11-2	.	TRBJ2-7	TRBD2	TGTGCCAGCAGCGAAGGACTAGCGGGACTCTACGAGCAGTACTTC	CASSEGLAGLYEQYF
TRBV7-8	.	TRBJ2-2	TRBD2	TGTGCCAGCAGCCTACTAGCGGAGGGGGAGCTGTTTTTT	CASSLLAEGELFF
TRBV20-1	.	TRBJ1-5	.	TGCAGTGCTATCCGCTATGGCGGCAATCAGCCCCAGCATTTT	CSAIRYGGNQPQHF
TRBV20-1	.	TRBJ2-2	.	TGCAGTGCTCCACGACCGAACACCGGGGAGCTGTTTTTT	CSAPRPNTGELFF
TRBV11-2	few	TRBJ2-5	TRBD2	TGTGCCAGCAGCGGTAGCGGGGGGGTGGAGACCCAGTACTTC	CASSGSGGVETQYF
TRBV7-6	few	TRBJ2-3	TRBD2	TGTGCCAGCAGCCTCTACCCCCGTAGCGGGAGATACCAAGATACGCAGTATTTT	CASSLYPRSGRYQDTQYF
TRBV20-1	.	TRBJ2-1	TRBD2	TGCAGTGCTAGAGATTGGAGGACTAGCCGCCCAGGACCGGGTTATGAGCAGTTCTTC	CSARDWRTSRPGPGYEQFF
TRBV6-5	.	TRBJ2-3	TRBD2	TGTGCCAGCAGTTACTCGGGACTAGTAACAGATACGCAGTATTTT	CASSYSGLVTDTQYF
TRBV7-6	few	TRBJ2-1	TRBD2	TGTGCCAGCAGCTTAGGCGAGACTAGCGAGCAGTTCTTC	CASSLGETSEQFF
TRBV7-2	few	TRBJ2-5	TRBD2	TGTGCCAGCAGCGGACGGACTAGCGGGGTCGAGACCCAGTACTTC	CASSGRTSGVETQYF
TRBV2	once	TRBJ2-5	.	TGTGCCAGCAGCTCCGGGACAGTGGGGGGGGAGACCCAGTACTTC	CASSSGTVGGETQYF